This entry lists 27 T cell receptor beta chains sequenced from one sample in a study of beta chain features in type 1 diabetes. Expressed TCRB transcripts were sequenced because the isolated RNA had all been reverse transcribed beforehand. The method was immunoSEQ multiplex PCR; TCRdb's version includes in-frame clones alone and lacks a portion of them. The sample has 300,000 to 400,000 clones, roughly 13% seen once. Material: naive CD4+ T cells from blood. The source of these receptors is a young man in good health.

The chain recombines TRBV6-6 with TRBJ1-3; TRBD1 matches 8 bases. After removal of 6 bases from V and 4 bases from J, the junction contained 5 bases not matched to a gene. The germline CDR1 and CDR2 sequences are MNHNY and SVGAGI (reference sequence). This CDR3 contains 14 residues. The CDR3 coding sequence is TGTGCCAGCAGCCTCAGGGGGCGAGGAAACACCATATATTTT. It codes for CASSLRGRGNTIYF.

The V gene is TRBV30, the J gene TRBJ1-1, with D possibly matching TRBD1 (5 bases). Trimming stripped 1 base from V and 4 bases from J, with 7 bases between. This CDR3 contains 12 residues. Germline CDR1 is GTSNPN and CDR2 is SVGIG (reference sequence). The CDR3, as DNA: TGTGCCTGGAGTGCAGGGCCCACTGAAGCTTTCTTT. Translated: CAWSAGPTEAFF.

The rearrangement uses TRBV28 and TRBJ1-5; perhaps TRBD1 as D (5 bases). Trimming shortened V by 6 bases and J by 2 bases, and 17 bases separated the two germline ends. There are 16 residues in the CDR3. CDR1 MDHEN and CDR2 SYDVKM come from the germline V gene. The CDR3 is CASSSPTGPGNQPQHF. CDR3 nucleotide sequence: TGTGCCAGCAGCTCCCCTACAGGCCCTGGCAATCAGCCCCAGCATTTT.

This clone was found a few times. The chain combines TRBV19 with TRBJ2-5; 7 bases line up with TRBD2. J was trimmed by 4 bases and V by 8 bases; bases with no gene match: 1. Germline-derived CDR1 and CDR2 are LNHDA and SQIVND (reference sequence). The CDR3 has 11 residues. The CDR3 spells CASGLVETQYF. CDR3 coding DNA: TGTGCCAGTGGACTAGTAGAGACCCAGTACTTC.

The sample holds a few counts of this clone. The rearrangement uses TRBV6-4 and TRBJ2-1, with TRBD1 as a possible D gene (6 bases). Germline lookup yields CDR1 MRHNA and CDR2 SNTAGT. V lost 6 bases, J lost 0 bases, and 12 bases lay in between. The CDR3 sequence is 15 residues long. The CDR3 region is CASSVQTGSYNEQFF. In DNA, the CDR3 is TGTGCCAGCAGCGTCCAGACAGGCTCCTACAATGAGCAGTTCTTC.

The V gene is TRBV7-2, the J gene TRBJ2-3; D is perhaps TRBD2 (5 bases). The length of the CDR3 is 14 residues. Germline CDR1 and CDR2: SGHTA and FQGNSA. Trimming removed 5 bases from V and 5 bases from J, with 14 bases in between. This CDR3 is CASSLGQAGDTQYF. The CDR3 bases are TGTGCCAGCAGCCTCGGCCAGGCGGGAGATACGCAGTATTTT. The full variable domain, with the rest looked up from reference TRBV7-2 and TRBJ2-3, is GAGVSQSPSNKVTEKGKDVELRCDPISGHTALYWYRQSLGQGLEFLIYFQGNSAPDKSGLPSDRFSAERTGGSVSTLTIQRTQQEDSAVYLCASSLGQAGDTQYFGPGTRLTVL.

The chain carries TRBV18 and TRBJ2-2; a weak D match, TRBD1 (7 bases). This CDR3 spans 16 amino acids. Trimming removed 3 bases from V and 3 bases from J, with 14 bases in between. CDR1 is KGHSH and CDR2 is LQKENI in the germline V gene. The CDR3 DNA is TGTGCCAGCTCACCGAGACGGGGGACAGACACCGGGGAGCTGTTTTTT. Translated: CASSPRRGTDTGELFF.

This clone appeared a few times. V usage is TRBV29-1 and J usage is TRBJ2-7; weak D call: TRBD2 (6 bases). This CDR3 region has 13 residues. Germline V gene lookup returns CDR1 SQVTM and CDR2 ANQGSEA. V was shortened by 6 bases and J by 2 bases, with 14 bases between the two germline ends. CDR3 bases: TGCAGCGTCTCGGGACTTTCAACCTACGAGCAGTACTTC. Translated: CSVSGLSTYEQYF.

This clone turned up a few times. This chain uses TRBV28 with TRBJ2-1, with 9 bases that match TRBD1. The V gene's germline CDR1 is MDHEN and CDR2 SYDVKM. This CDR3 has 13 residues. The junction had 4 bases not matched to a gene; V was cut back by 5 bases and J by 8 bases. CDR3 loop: CASSGTGRDEQFF. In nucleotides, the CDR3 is TGTGCCAGCAGTGGGACAGGGCGGGATGAGCAGTTCTTC.

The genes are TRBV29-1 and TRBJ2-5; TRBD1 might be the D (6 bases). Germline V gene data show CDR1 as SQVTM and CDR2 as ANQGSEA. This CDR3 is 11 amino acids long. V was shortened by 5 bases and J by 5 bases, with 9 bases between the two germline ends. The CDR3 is CSVKQGETQYF. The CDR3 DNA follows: TGCAGCGTTAAGCAGGGGGAGACCCAGTACTTC. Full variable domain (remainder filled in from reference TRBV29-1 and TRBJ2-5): SAVISQKPSRDICQRGTSLTIQCQVDSQVTMMFWYRQQPGQSLTLIATANQGSEATYESGFVIDKFPISRPNLTFSTLTVSNMSPEDSSIYLCSVKQGETQYFGPGTRLLVL.

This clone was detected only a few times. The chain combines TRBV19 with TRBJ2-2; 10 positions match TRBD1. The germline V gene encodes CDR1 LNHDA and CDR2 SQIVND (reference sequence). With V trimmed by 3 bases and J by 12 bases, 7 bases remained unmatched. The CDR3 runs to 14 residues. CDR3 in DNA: TGTGCCAGTAGTATGAGCGGACAGGGGGATCAGCTGTTTTTT. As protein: CASSMSGQGDQLFF.

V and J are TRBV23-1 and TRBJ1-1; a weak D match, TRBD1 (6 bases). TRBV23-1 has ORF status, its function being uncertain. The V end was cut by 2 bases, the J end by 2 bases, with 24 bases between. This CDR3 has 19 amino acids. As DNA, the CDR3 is TGCGCCAGCAGTCAAAGGGAGGGGGGAAAGAAGGACCTCAACACTGAAGCTTTCTTT. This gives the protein CASSQREGGKKDLNTEAFF.

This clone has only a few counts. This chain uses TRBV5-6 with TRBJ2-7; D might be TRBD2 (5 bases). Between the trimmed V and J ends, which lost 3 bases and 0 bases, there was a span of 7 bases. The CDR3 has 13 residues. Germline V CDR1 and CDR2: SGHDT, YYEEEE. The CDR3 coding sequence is TGTGCCAGCAGCTCGGGGTTCTCCTACGAGCAGTACTTC. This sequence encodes CASSSGFSYEQYF. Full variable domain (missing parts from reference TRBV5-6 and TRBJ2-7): DAGVTQSPTHLIKTRGQQVTLRCSPKSGHDTVSWYQQALGQGPQFIFQYYEEEERQRGNFPDRFSGHQFPNYSSELNVNALLLGDSALYLCASSSGFSYEQYFGPGTRLTVT.

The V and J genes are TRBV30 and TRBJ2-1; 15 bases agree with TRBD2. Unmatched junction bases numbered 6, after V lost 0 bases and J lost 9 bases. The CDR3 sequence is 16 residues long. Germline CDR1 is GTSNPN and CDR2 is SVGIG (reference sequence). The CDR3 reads CAWSVLGLAGGGEQFF. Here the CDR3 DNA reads TGTGCCTGGAGTGTCCTAGGACTAGCGGGGGGGGGTGAGCAGTTCTTC.

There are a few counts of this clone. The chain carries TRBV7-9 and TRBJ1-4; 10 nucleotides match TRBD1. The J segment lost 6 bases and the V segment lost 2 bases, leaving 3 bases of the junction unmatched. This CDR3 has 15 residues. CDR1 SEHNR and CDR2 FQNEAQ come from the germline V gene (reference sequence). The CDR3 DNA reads TGTGCCAGCAGCTTATGGACAGGGGGTGATGAAAAACTGTTTTTT. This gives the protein CASSLWTGGDEKLFF.

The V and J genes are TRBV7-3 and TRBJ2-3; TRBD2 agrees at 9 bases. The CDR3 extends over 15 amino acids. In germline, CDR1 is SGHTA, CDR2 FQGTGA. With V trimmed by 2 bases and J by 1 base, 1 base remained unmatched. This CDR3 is CASSLWTSGTDTQYF. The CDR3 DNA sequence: TGTGCCAGCAGCTTATGGACTAGCGGCACAGATACGCAGTATTTT.

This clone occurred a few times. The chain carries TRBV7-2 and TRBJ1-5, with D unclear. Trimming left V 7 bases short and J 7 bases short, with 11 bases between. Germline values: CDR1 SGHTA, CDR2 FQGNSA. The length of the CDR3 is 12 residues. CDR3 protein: CASTNERQPQHF. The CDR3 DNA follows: TGTGCCAGCACCAATGAACGGCAGCCCCAGCATTTT.

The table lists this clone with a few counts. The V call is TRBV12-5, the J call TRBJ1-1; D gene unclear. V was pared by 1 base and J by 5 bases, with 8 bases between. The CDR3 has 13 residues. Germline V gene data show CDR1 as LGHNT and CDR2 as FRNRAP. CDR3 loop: CASGLEPGTEAFF. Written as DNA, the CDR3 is TGTGCTAGTGGTTTGGAGCCGGGGACTGAAGCTTTCTTT.

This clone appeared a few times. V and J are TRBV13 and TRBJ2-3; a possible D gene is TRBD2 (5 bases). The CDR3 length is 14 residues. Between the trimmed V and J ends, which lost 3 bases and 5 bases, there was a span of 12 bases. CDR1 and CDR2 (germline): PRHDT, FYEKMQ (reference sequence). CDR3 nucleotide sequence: TGTGCCAGCAGCTTGGACTGGGCGAGAGATACGCAGTATTTT. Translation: CASSLDWARDTQYF.

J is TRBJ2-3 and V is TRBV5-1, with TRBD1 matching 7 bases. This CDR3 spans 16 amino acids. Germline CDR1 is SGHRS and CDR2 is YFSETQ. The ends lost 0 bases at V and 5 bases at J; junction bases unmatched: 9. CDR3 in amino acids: CASSLDRGTWEDTQYF. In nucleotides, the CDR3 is TGCGCCAGCAGCTTGGACAGGGGAACTTGGGAAGATACGCAGTATTTT.

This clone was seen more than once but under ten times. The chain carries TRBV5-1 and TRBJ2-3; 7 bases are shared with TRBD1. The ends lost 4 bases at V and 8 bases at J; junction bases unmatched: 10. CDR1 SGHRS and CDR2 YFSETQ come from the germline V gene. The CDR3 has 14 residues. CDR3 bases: TGCGCCAGCAGCAGTAAAACAGGGGCAGTTACGCAGTATTTT. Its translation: CASSSKTGAVTQYF.

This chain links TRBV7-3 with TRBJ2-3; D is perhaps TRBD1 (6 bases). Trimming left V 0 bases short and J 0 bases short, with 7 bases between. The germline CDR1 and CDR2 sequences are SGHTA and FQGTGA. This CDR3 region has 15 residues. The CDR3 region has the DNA TGTGCCAGCAGCTTAACGGGACAAAGCACAGATACGCAGTATTTT. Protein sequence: CASSLTGQSTDTQYF.

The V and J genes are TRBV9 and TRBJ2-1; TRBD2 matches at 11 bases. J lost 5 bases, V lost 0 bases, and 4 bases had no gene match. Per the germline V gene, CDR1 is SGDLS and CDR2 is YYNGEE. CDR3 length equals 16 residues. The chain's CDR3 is CASSVVGSGGDNEQFF. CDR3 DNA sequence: TGTGCCAGCAGCGTAGTCGGTAGCGGGGGGGACAATGAGCAGTTCTTC.

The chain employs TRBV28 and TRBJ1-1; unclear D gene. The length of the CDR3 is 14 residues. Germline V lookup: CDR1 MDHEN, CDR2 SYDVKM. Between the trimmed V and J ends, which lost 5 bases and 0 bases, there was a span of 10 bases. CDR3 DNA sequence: TGTGCCAGCAGTAACGCACAGTTGAACACTGAAGCTTTCTTT. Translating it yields CASSNAQLNTEAFF.

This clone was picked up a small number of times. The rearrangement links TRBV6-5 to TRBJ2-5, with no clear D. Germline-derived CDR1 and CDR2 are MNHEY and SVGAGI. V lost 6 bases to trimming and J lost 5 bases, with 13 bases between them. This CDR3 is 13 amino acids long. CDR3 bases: TGTGCCAGCAGCCCCGACGAGGATGAGACCCAGTACTTC. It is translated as CASSPDEDETQYF.

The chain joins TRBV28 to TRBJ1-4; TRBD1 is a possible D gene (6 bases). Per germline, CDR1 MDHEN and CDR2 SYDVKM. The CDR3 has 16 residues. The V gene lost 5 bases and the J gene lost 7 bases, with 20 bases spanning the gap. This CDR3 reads CASSPSAGVLLEKLFF. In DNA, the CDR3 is TGTGCCAGCAGTCCGTCCGCAGGGGTTTTACTTGAAAAACTGTTTTTT.

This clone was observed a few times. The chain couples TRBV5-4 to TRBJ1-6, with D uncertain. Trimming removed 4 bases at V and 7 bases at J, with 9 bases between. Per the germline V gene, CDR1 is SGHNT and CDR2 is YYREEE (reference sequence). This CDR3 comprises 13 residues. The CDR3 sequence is CASSAGSNSPLHF. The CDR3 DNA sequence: TGTGCCAGCAGCGCGGGCTCAAATTCACCCCTCCACTTT.